This T cell receptor beta chain was found in a study of T cell repertoires in aging, cancer and after chemotherapy (dated 2019 in TCRdb). Looking at the study overall: Donors were distributed across six age groups ranging from 30 or younger to 70 or older, with at least three individuals included per group. A cohort of about 220 cancer patients (approximately 90 with hematological and around 120 with solid cancers) was assembled, and about 95 healthy donors were included as a reference group. The complete dataset included approximately 8.8 million TCR reads. In the hematological group, the paired samples taken before and after chemotherapy came from chronic lymphocytic leukemia patients given fludarabine- or bendamustine-based regimens. To look at immunoaging and at how T cells reconstitute after chemotherapy, the study profiled TCR beta repertoires in peripheral blood from both healthy donors and cancer patients.

Multiplex touch-down PCR with a mixed TRB-A/B primer pool was used to amplify rearranged TRB sequences covering the V, D and J segments. Two consecutive PCR reactions with Phusion HS II polymerase added Illumina adapters and sample indices to the amplicons. Amplicons were gel-purified using the NucleoSpin Gel and PCR Clean-up kit and were subsequently checked with Qubit and an Agilent 2100 Bioanalyzer. Libraries were sequenced on an Illumina MiSeq using 600-cycle, single-indexed, paired-end runs. The source study handled its data this way. MiXCR versions 2.12 and 3.0.5 were used to process TRB sequences. Each unique CDR3 nucleotide sequence was treated as one clone, and only productive sequences with two or more reads were kept. The repertoire metrics were Shannon diversity, evenness, clonality (defined as one minus evenness), and alpha-parameterized diversity profiles covering alpha 0 to 5. Generation probabilities of clones in paired pre- and post-chemotherapy samples were computed with the IGoR algorithm. TCRdb trimmed public reads at Q25 via fastp, called clones via MiXCR and kept in-frame beta chains. Entries are consolidated by CDR3 protein sequence, retaining the most common genes and DNA. TCRdb's processing, not the authors', yielded these V and J calls. The sample table contains about 6,200 distinct CDR3 sequences; only one count was recorded for approximately 31% of them. The ten largest clones capture less than 9% of the sample.

Based on the germline V gene, the CDR1 and CDR2 sequences are MNHEY and SVGAGI. Compared with germline, V lacks 6 bases and J lacks 7 bases; bases without a gene match: 7. The CDR3 holds 14 amino acids from the cysteine to the phenylalanine. Only CDR3 DNA is held: 42 bases, read in frame from base 1. TCR beta rearrangements were amplified from genomic DNA isolated from peripheral blood, not from sorted cells or RNA. General conclusions and limits of the study: In healthy donors, the drop in TCR diversity with age came mainly from a loss of richness, whereas in cancer patients a loss of evenness also played a part. Compared with age-matched healthy donors, untreated patients with hematological or solid cancers had significantly lower TCR diversity and higher clonality in blood. According to the authors, the repertoire data do not permit conclusions about immunological memory after chemotherapy. Median generation probability increased over the chemotherapy interval in both cancer cohorts, suggesting repertoire reconstitution through rebound thymic output. Hematological cancer patients had lymphoid organ infiltration, which may itself impair thymic emigration or peripheral T cell expansion.

This clonotype is judged medium-sized (0.01 to 0.1%). Its antigen remains unidentified. One base away there is no much larger clone; base qualities are not given. Sequenced sample: blood. This sequence uses TRBV6-5 and TRBJ1-4, and TRBD1 matches 8 of the central bases. The clonotype originates from a human donor with a blood cancer. This receptor has the CDR3 CASRRGDRGEKLFF. The DNA sequence follows: TGTGCCAGCAGAAGGGGCGACAGGGGTGAAAAACTGTTTTTT.